This T cell receptor beta chain appears in the sequencing data of a study of T cell responses to AZD1222 COVID-19 vaccine. General study points: All repertoire sampling was performed exclusively after the peak T cell response. Recipients of AZD1222 seropositive at baseline numbered only five or six. The donor cohort was predominantly white British with a female majority, and clonal diversity may have been underestimated. Distributed over spike, vaccine-associated CD4 TCRs predominated at 160-218 and 743-854.

Some clones are missing from TCRdb's copy, which holds only in-frame ones; the method was immunoSEQ multiplex PCR. The sample gives around 140,000 clones, more than 85% of which show up once; 0.85% to 0.95% is in the top ten. On this clone itself: No antigen is known for it.

V lost 1 base and J 1 base, leaving 8 bases between the germline ends. This CDR3 has 15 amino acids. In germline, CDR1 is LGHDT, CDR2 YNNKEL (reference sequence). The sample in question was peripheral blood, obtained on day 0 of MenACWY control vaccination. This chain connects TRBV3-1 (or the pseudogene TRBV3-2) to TRBJ1-3; no clear D. This clonotype was sampled from an adult in good health. CDR3 coding DNA: TGTGCCAGCAGCCAAGGTCTACGATCTGGAAACACCATATATTTT. It is translated as CASSQGLRSGNTIYF.